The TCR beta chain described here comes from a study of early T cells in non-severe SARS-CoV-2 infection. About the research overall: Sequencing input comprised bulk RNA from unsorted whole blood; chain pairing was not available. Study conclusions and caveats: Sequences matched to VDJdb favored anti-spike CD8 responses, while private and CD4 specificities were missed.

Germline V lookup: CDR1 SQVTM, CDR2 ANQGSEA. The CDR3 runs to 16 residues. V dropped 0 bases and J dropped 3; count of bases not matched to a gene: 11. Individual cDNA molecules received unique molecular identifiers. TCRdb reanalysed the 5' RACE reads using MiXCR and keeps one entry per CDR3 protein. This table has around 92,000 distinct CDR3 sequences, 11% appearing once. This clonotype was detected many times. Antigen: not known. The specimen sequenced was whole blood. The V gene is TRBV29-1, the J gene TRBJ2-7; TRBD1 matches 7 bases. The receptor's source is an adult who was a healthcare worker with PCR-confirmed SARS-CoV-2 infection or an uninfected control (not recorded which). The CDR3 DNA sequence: TGCAGCGTTGAAGATCCAGGGGGAGCTGGGGGCTACGAGCAGTACTTC. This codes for CSVEDPGGAGGYEQYF.